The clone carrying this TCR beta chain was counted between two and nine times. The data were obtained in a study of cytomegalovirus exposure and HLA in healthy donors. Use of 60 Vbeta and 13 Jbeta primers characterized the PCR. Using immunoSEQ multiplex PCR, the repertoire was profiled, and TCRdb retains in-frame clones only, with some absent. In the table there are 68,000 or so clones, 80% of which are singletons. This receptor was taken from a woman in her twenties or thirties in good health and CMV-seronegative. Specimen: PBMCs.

For the CDR3, the DNA is TGCGCCAGCAGCCAAAAACTAGCTGCAAATTTAGGCGGGGAGCTGTTTTTT. Its translation is CASSQKLAANLGGELFF. This sequence joins TRBV4-1 and TRBJ2-2; a weak D match, TRBD2 (6 bases). CDR1 MGHRA and CDR2 YSYEKL come from the germline V gene. The ends were cut back, 2 bases at V and 7 bases at J, with 20 bases in the middle. The CDR3 is 17 amino acids.